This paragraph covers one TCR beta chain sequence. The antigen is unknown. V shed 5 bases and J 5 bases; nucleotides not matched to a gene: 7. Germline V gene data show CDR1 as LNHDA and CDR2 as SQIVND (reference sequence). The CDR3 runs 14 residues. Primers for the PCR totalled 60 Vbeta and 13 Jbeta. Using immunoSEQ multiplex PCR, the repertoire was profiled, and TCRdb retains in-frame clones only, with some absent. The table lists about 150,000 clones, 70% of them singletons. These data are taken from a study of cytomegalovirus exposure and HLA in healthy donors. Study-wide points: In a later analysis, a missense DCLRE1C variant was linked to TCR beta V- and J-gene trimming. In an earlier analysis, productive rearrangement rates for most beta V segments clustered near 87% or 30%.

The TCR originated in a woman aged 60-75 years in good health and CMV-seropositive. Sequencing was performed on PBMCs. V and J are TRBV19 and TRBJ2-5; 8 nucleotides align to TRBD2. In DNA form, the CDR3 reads TGTGCCAGTAGTCAGACTAGCGTCAGGGAGACCCAGTACTTC. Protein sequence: CASSQTSVRETQYF.